This T cell receptor beta chain originates from a study of cytomegalovirus exposure and HLA in healthy donors. The data were produced by immunoSEQ multiplex PCR, yet TCRdb's version contains in-frame clones alone and is incomplete. The sample carries around 60,000 clones, almost 97% recorded once. The V gene's germline CDR1 is LNHDA and CDR2 SQIVND (reference sequence). V was cut by 3 bases and J by 0 bases, with 11 bases left in between. The length of the CDR3 is 15 residues. This clone occurred once. The TCR originated in a young woman in good health and CMV-seronegative. The specimen was PBMCs. This chain connects TRBV19 to TRBJ1-1; D remains ambiguous. CDR3 protein: CASSMMEHMNTEAFF. In DNA form, the CDR3 reads TGTGCCAGTAGTATGATGGAGCACATGAACACTGAAGCTTTCTTT.